This T cell receptor (beta chain) appears in the sequencing data of a study of T cell repertoires in aging, cancer and after chemotherapy. The wider study: Chronic lymphocytic leukemia patients on fludarabine- or bendamustine-based regimens gave paired samples before and after chemotherapy.

A mixed TRB-A/B primer pool amplified rearranged TRB by multiplex touch-down PCR. MiXCR, applied by TCRdb to the multiplex PCR reads, yields one record per CDR3 protein. The sample yields 4,500 to 5,000 distinct CDR3 sequences, about 34% seen once. The template was genomic DNA from peripheral blood, not RNA. With respect to this clonotype: As yet, its antigen is unknown.

Findings of the study overall: Loss of evenness, beyond lost richness, contributed to age-related TCR diversity decline in cancer patients. Median generation probability rose over the chemotherapy interval in each cancer cohort, suggesting rebound thymic output.

Sequenced: blood. This sequence was found in a human donor with a blood cancer.

This CDR3 is CASSRGAGEQFF. CDR3 DNA: TGTGCCAGCAGTCGGGGGGCTGGGGAGCAGTTCTTC. This chain links TRBV27 with TRBJ2-1; D is possibly TRBD2 (7 bases). Germline V gene sequence: CDR1 MNHEY, CDR2 SMNVEV (reference sequence). The CDR3 is 12 residues long. V lost 5 bases and J 10 bases, leaving 12 bases between the germline ends.